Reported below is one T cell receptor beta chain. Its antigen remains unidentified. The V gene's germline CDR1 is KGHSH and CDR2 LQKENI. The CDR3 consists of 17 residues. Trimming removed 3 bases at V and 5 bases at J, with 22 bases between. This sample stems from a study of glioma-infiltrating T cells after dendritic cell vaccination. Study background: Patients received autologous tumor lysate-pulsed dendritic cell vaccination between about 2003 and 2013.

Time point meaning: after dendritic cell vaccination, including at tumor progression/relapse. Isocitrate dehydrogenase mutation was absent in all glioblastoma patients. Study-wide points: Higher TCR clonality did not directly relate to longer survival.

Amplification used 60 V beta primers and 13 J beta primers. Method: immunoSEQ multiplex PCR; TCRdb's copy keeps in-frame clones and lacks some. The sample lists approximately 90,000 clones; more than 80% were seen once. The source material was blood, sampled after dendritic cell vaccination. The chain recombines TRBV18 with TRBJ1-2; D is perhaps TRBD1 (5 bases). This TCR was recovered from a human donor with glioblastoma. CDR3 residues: CASSPTPRVSSVYGYTF. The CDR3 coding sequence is TGTGCCAGCTCACCGACCCCCAGGGTGAGTTCGGTTTATGGCTACACCTTC. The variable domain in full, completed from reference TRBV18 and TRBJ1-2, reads NAGVMQNPRHLVRRRGQEARLRCSPMKGHSHVYWYRQLPEEGLKFMVYLQKENIIDESGMPKERFSAEFPKEGPSILRIQQVVRGDSAAYFCASSPTPRVSSVYGYTFGSGTRLTVV.